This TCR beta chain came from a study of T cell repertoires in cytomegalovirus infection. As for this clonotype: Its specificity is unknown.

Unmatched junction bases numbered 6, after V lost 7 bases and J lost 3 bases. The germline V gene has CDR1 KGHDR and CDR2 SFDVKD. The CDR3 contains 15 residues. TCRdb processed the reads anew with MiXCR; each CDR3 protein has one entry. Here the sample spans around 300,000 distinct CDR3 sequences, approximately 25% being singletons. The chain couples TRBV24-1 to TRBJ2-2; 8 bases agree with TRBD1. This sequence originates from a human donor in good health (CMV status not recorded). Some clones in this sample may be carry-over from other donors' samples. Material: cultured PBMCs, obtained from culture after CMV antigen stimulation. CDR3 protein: CATSTRGPYTGELFF. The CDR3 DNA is TGTGCCACCAGCACCAGGGGGCCATACACCGGGGAGCTGTTTTTT.